This T cell receptor (beta chain) was retrieved from a study of T cell responses to AZD1222 COVID-19 vaccine. Libraries were prepared by immunoSEQ multiplex PCR; TCRdb keeps only in-frame clonotypes and omits some of them. This table has more than 150,000 clones, more than 70% appearing once. In its sample, this clone was seen once. The length of the CDR3 is 13 residues. V was trimmed by 1 base and J by 2 bases, leaving 6 bases between them. CDR1 and CDR2 (germline): SEHNR, FQNEAQ (reference sequence). The sequence was obtained from an adult who received the AZD1222 COVID-19 vaccine. Sequencing used peripheral blood, obtained 28 days after the second AZD1222 dose. The chain carries TRBV7-9 and TRBJ2-7, with D maybe TRBD1 (6 bases). CDR3: CASSLGTAYEQYF. The DNA for the CDR3 is TGTGCCAGCAGCTTAGGGACAGCCTACGAGCAGTACTTC. Filled out from reference TRBV7-9 and TRBJ2-7, the complete variable domain reads DTGVSQNPRHKITKRGQNVTFRCDPISEHNRLYWYRQTLGQGPEFLTYFQNEAQLEKSRLLSDRFSAERPKGSFSTLEIQRTEQGDSAMYLCASSLGTAYEQYFGPGTRLTVT.